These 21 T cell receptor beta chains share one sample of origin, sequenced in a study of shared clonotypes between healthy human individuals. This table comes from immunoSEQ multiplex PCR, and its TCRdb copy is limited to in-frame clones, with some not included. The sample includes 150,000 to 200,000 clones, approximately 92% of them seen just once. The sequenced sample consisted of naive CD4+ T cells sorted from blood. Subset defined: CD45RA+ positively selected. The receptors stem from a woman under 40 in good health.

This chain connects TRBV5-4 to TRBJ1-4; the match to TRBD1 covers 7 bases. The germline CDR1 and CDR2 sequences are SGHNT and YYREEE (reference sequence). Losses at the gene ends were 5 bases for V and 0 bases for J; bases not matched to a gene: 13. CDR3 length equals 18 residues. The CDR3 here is CASSRQPGQLATNEKLFF. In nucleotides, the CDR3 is TGTGCCAGCAGTCGACAGCCGGGACAGCTTGCAACTAATGAAAAACTGTTTTTT. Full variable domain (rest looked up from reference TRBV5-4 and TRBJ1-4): ETGVTQSPTHLIKTRGQQVTLRCSSQSGHNTVSWYQQALGQGPQFIFQYYREEENGRGNFPPRFSGLQFPNYSSELNVNALELDDSALYLCASSRQPGQLATNEKLFFGSGTQLSVL.

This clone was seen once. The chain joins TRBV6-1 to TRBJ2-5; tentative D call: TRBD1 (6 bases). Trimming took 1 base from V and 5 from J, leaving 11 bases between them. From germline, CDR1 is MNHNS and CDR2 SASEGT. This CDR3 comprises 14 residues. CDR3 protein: CASSEVQGRETQYF. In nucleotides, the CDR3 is TGTGCCAGCAGTGAAGTACAGGGTAGGGAGACCCAGTACTTC.

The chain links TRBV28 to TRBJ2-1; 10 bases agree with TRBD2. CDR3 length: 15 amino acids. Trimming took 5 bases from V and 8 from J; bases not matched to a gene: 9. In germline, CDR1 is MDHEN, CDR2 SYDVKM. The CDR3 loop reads CASSDIAGGIDEQFF. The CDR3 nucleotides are TGTGCCAGCAGTGATATAGCGGGAGGCATCGATGAGCAGTTCTTC.

The CDR3: CASSLSGGSGYTF. The CDR3 nucleotides are TGTGCCAGCTCACTGTCAGGGGGCTCTGGCTACACCTTC. This chain links TRBV18 with TRBJ1-2, with 8 bases aligning to TRBD1. The CDR3 covers 13 residues. The ends lost 4 bases at V and 7 bases at J; junction bases unmatched: 5. Germline CDR1 is KGHSH and CDR2 is LQKENI.

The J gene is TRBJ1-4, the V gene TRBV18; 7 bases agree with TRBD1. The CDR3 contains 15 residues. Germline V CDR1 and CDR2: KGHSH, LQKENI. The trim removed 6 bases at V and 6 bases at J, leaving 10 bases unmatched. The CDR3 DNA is TGTGCCAGCTCCCACAACCGGGACAGTGATGAAAAACTGTTTTTT. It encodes CASSHNRDSDEKLFF.

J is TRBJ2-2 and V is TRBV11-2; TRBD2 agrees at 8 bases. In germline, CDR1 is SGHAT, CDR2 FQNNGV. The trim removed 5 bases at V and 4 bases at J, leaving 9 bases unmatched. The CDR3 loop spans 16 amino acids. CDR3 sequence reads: CASSPQGTSSTGELFF. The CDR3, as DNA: TGTGCCAGCAGCCCTCAAGGGACTAGTAGCACCGGGGAGCTGTTTTTT.

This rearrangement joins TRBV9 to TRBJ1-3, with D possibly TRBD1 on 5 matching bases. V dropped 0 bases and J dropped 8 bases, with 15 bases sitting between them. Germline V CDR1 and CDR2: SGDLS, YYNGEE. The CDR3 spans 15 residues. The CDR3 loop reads CASSVAGLVGDTIYF. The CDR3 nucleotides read TGTGCCAGCAGCGTAGCTGGACTGGTGGGGGACACCATATATTTT. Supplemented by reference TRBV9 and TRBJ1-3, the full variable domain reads DSGVTQTPKHLITATGQRVTLRCSPRSGDLSVYWYQQSLDQGLQFLIQYYNGEERAKGNILERFSAQQFPDLHSELNLSSLELGDSALYFCASSVAGLVGDTIYFGEGSWLTVV.

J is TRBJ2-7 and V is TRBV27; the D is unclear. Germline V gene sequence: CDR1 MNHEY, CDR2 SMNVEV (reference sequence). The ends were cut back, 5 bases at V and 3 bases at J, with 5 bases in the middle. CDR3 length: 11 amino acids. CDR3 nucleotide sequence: TGTGCCAGCAGTAGCTTCTACGAGCAGTACTTC. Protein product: CASSSFYEQYF.

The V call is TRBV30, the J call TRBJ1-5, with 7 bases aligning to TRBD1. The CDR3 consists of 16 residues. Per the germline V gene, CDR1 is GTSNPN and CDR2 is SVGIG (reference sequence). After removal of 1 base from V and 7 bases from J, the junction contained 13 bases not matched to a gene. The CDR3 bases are TGTGCCTGGAGTGGGGGCGGGACAGCCGAAGGGCAGCCCCAGCATTTT. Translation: CAWSGGGTAEGQPQHF. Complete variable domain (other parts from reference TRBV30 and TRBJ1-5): SQTIHQWPATLVQPVGSPLSLECTVEGTSNPNLYWYRQAAGRGLQLLFYSVGIGQISSEVPQNLSASRPQDRQFILSSKKLLLSDSGFYLCAWSGGGTAEGQPQHFGDGTRLSIL.

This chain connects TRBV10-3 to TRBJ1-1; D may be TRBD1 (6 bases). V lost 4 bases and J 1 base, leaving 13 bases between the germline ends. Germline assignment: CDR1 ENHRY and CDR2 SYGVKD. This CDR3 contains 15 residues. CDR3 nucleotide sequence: TGTGCCATCAGTGGAATGGGGGCCCCGAACACTGAAGCTTTCTTT. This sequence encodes CAISGMGAPNTEAFF.

CDR3 residues: CAWSVNQRGDGEQFF. CDR3 nucleotides: TGTGCCTGGAGTGTAAACCAGCGGGGAGATGGTGAGCAGTTCTTC. This chain connects TRBV30 to TRBJ2-1; TRBD2 matches 7 bases. The length of the CDR3 is 15 residues. Germline CDR1 GTSNPN, CDR2 SVGIG (reference sequence). V dropped 0 bases and J dropped 9; count of bases not matched to a gene: 11.

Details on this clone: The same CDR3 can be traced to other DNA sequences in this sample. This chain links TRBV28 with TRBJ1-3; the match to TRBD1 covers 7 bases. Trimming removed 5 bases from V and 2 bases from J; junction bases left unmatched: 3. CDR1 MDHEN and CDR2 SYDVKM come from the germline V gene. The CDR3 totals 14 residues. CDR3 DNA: TGTGCCAGCAGTCTAACAGGGGCTGGAAACACCATATATTTT. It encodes CASSLTGAGNTIYF.

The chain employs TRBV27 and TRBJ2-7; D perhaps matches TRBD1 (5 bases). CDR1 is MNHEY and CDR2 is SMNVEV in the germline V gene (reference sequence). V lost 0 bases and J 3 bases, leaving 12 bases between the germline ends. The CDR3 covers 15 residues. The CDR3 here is CASSLSYGRDYEQYF. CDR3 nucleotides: TGTGCCAGCAGTTTATCTTACGGCAGGGACTACGAGCAGTACTTC.

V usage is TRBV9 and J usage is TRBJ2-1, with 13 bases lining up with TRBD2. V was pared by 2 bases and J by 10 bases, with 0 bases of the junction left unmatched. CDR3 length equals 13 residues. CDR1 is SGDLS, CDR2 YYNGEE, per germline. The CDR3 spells CASSVTSGGEQFF. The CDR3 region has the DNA TGTGCCAGCAGCGTGACTAGCGGGGGGGAGCAGTTCTTC.

Here the CDR3 reads CASWANTEAFF. The CDR3 DNA follows: TGTGCCAGCTGGGCGAACACTGAAGCTTTCTTT. This chain joins TRBV28 and TRBJ1-1; D remains ambiguous. Trimming removed 8 bases from V and 1 base from J, with 5 bases in between. Germline V gene lookup returns CDR1 MDHEN and CDR2 SYDVKM. CDR3 size: 11 residues.

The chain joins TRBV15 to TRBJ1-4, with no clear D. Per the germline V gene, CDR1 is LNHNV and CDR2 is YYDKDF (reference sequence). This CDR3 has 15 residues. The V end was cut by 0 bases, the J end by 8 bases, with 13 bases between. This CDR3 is CATSRDLAIFEKLFF. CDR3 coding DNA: TGTGCCACCAGCAGAGATCTGGCAATCTTCGAAAAACTGTTTTTT.

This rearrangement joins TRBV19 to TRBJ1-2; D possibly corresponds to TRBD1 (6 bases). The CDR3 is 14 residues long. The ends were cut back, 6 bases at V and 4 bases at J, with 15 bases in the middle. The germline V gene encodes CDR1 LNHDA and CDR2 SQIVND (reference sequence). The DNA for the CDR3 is TGTGCCAGTAGCCCACAGGGAAATGGCTATGGCTACACCTTC. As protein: CASSPQGNGYGYTF.

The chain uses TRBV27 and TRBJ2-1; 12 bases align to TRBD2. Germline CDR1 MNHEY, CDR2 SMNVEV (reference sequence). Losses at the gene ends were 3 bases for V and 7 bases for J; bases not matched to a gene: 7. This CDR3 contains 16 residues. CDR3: CASSLRLAGEVNEQFF. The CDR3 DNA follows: TGTGCCAGCAGTTTGAGACTAGCGGGAGAGGTGAATGAGCAGTTCTTC.

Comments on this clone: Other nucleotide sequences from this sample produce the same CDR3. CDR3 sequence (DNA): TGCAGTGCTAGGGGAGAGACCCAGTACTTC. As protein: CSARGETQYF. The rearrangement joins TRBV20-1 to TRBJ2-5, with D unclear. V was pared by 3 bases and J by 4 bases, with 3 bases between. Per germline, CDR1 DFQATT and CDR2 SNEGSKA (reference sequence). The CDR3 runs to 10 residues.

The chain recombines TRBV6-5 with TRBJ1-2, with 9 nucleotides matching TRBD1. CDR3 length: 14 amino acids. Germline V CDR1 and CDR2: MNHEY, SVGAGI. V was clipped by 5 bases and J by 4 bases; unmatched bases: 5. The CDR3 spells CASSEGQGVYGYTF. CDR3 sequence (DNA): TGTGCCAGCAGTGAGGGACAGGGAGTCTATGGCTACACCTTC.

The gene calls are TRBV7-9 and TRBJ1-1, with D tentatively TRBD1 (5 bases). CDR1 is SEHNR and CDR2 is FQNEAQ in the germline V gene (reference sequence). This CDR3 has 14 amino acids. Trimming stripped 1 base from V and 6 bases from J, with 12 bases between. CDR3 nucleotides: TGTGCCAGCAGCTTAGAGATTCAGGGCCCTGAAGCTTTCTTT. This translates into CASSLEIQGPEAFF.